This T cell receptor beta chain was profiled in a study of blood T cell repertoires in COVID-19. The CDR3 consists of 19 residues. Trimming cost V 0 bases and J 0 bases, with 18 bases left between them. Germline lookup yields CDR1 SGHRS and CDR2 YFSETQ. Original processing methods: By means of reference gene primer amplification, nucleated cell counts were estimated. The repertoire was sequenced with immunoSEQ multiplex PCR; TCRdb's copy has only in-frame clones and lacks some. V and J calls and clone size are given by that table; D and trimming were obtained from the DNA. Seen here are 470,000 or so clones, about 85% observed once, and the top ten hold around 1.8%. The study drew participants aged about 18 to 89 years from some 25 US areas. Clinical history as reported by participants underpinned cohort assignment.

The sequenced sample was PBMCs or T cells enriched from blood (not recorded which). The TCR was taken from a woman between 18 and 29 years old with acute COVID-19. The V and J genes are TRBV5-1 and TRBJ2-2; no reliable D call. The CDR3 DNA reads TGCGCCAGCAGCTTGGATAATCGGCGGTGGCGGTCGAACACCGGGGAGCTGTTTTTT. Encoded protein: CASSLDNRRWRSNTGELFF.